The 8 T cell receptor beta chains below were found in one sample sequenced in a study of beta chain features in type 1 diabetes. Study outcomes and limitations: Type 1 diabetes patients had TCRB CDR3s that were shorter (moderately but significantly so) in all four CD4+ subsets.

The whole isolated RNA underwent reverse transcription, so sequencing captured expressed TCRB transcripts. TCRdb's copy holds only in-frame clones and misses some; the assay was immunoSEQ multiplex PCR. Of about 370,000 clones listed, around 10% are singletons. Antigen specificity for these receptors is unknown. Material: central memory CD4+ T cells from blood. The receptors derive from a man aged 25 to 40 with type 1 diabetes.

The V call is TRBV11-2, the J call TRBJ2-3; 8 nucleotides line up with TRBD2. This CDR3 spans 16 amino acids. V shed 1 base, J shed 0 bases, and the junction held 3 bases outside the gene matches. From germline, CDR1 is SGHAT and CDR2 FQNNGV. The CDR3 is CASSLGLATSTDTQYF. The CDR3 coding sequence is TGTGCCAGCAGCTTAGGACTAGCGACTAGCACAGATACGCAGTATTTT.

The rearrangement uses TRBV14 and TRBJ2-2; D is uncertain. V shed 2 bases and J shed 2 bases, with 9 bases lying between them. From germline, CDR1 is SGHDN and CDR2 FVKESK. This CDR3 contains 15 residues. The CDR3 here is CASSQSIGNTGELFF. In DNA, the CDR3 is TGTGCCAGCAGCCAATCGATCGGAAACACCGGGGAGCTGTTTTTT. Full variable domain (remainder filled in from reference TRBV14 and TRBJ2-2): EAGVTQFPSHSVIEKGQTVTLRCDPISGHDNLYWYRRVMGKEIKFLLHFVKESKQDESGMPNNRFLAERTGGTYSTLKVQPAELEDSGVYFCASSQSIGNTGELFFGEGSRLTVL.

This clone was detected a few times. The V call is TRBV7-3, the J call TRBJ2-3; 7 bases agree with TRBD2. Germline V CDR1 and CDR2: SGHTA, FQGTGA. The CDR3 is 14 amino acids. The V segment lost 6 bases and the J segment 4 bases; nucleotides outside the gene matches: 7. The CDR3 sequence: CASSWRGLADTQYF. The CDR3, as DNA: TGTGCCAGCAGTTGGCGGGGGTTGGCAGATACGCAGTATTTT.

The CDR3 DNA sequence: TGTGCCAGCAGCTTACGCAGGGGGGTCGGAAACACCATATATTTT. Translation: CASSLRRGVGNTIYF. The V gene is TRBV11-2, the J gene TRBJ1-3; TRBD1 agrees at 7 bases. The V gene end was trimmed by 2 bases and the J gene end by 4 bases; junction bases not matched to a gene: 5. The germline gives CDR1 SGHAT, CDR2 FQNNGV. The CDR3 covers 15 residues.

The chain uses TRBV18 and TRBJ1-1; TRBD1 is a possible D gene (5 bases). Trimming shortened V by 3 bases and J by 1 base, and 12 bases separated the two germline ends. Germline lookup yields CDR1 KGHSH and CDR2 LQKENI. The CDR3 is made up of 15 amino acids. CDR3 amino acids: CASSPPTGGNTEAFF. The CDR3 coding sequence is TGTGCCAGCTCACCTCCTACAGGCGGGAACACTGAAGCTTTCTTT.

The genes are TRBV7-2 and TRBJ2-7; TRBD1 matches at 11 bases. Germline V gene sequence: CDR1 SGHTA, CDR2 FQGNSA. The CDR3 extends over 14 amino acids. The V segment lost 7 bases and the J segment 7 bases; nucleotides outside the gene matches: 9. The CDR3 nucleotides read TGTGCCAGCATCCCGGGACAGGGGGTAGGGGAGCAGTACTTC. As protein: CASIPGQGVGEQYF. The full variable domain, its missing parts supplied by reference TRBV7-2 and TRBJ2-7, is GAGVSQSPSNKVTEKGKDVELRCDPISGHTALYWYRQSLGQGLEFLIYFQGNSAPDKSGLPSDRFSAERTGGSVSTLTIQRTQQEDSAVYLCASIPGQGVGEQYFGPGTRLTVT.

The sample holds a few counts of this clone. The chain has TRBV7-2 and TRBJ2-3; 10 bases are a match to TRBD2. From germline, CDR1 is SGHTA and CDR2 FQGNSA. This CDR3 region has 15 residues. Losses at the gene ends were 3 bases for V and 5 bases for J; bases not matched to a gene: 5. CDR3: CASSFGTSEGDTQYF. The CDR3 coding sequence is TGTGCCAGCAGCTTCGGGACTAGCGAGGGAGATACGCAGTATTTT.

Only a few counts were recorded for this clone. The rearrangement uses TRBV7-9 and TRBJ1-1; no clear D gene. CDR1 is SEHNR, CDR2 FQNEAQ, per germline (reference sequence). The CDR3 extends over 13 amino acids. The V and J ends lost 1 base and 2 bases respectively, with 5 bases between them. The CDR3 protein is CASSLVGNTEAFF. In nucleotides, the CDR3 is TGTGCCAGCAGCTTAGTAGGAAACACTGAAGCTTTCTTT. Complete variable domain (other parts from reference TRBV7-9 and TRBJ1-1): DTGVSQNPRHKITKRGQNVTFRCDPISEHNRLYWYRQTLGQGPEFLTYFQNEAQLEKSRLLSDRFSAERPKGSFSTLEIQRTEQGDSAMYLCASSLVGNTEAFFGQGTRLTVV.